The present TCR beta chain was sequenced within a study of vaccination and CD4 T cells after COVID-19 (dated by TCRdb to between 2020 and 2023). Context from the whole study: Convalescent patients had a positive SARS-CoV-2 result on nasal swab PCR, and of these patients, several had mild disease and one had severe disease. In under twelve COVID-19 convalescent patients and a handful of infection-naive healthy vaccine recipients, researchers compared the spike-specific CD4+ TCR repertoire from before mRNA vaccination with the repertoire from after. Post-vaccine blood samples were collected a median of around 70 days after the second vaccine dose, ranging from roughly 13 to 241 days. As controls, cultures received a CEFX viral epitope pool (the positive control), an HIV-1 Nef peptide pool (the negative control), or no peptide at all. Six males and four females were included in the convalescent cohort, with two Hispanic individuals, seven Caucasians, two Asians and one multiracial person represented. Two doses of either the Pfizer-BioNTech BNT162b2 vaccine (n=8) or the Moderna mRNA-1273 vaccine (n=2) were administered to participants. Post-COVID blood samples were collected from convalescent patients a median of around 96 days after diagnosis, with a range of roughly 30 to 161 days. Culture stimuli were overlapping spike peptide pools from SARS-CoV-2 and from the common cold coronaviruses HCoV-NL63, HCoV-OC43 and HCoV-229E. Broad study findings and their caveats: In convalescent patients, a median approximately 86% of post-vaccine SARS-CoV-2-reactive clones were detected only after vaccination, suggesting vaccine-specific priming. Of the vaccine-specific clones found in convalescent patients, nearly all (304 of 307) were mono-reactive for SARS-CoV-2 spike instead of being cross-reactive with common cold coronaviruses. Only a relatively small number of convalescent patients were included in the study, and early timepoints following natural infection were not analyzed. An increase in the median number of SARS-CoV-2-reactive clonotypes from approximately 21 after infection to approximately 41 after vaccination was observed, but the change was not found to be significant.

Sample treatment or condition, as interpreted from the label and publication: roughly ten-day PBMC culture with coronavirus spike peptide pools or control peptides (ViraFEST assay). The study used the ViraFEST assay, which expanded antigen-specific T cells with peptide pools and then identified expanded clonotypes by TCR sequencing. Positive SARS-CoV-2 PCR tests in the convalescent patients dated from March to December 2020, before Alpha, Beta and Delta variants emerged in the United States. PBMCs were cultured at 1.5 million to 2.5 million per well in IMDM supplemented with around 5% human AB serum and about 9.5 IU/ml IL-2, with approximately 9.5 ug/ml peptide pools added. On days 3 and 7, half of the culture medium was replaced with fresh IL-2-containing medium. After approximately eleven days of culture, CD4+ T cells were isolated by negative selection with the EasySep CD4+ T cell isolation kit. Ficoll-Paque Plus gradient centrifugation was used to isolate PBMCs from whole blood, and the isolated PBMCs were then either used fresh or cryopreserved at -140C. Culture conditions were generally each tested in triplicate wells.

This clonotype was observed a handful of times. No cognate antigen has been identified for it. No base quality values were provided; no much bigger clone lies one nucleotide off. The germline V gene encodes CDR1 DFQATT and CDR2 SNEGSKA (reference sequence). Its CDR3 holds 13 amino acids, cysteine through phenylalanine. Only the CDR3 region is kept as DNA, spanning 39 bases read in frame from base 1. Trimming takes 2 bases from V and 5 bases from J, and the germline ends sit 13 bases apart. The library was made by PCR. At the Johns Hopkins FTIC core, DNA from the cultured CD4+ T cells underwent TCR sequencing with the Oncomine TCR Beta short-read assay. The QIAamp micro DNA kit was used to extract genomic DNA from the cultured CD4+ T cells. Oncomine TCR Beta libraries from cultured CD4+ T cells were pooled using unique dual indexes and sequenced on an Illumina iSeq 100. For the original study's pipeline: Non-productive sequences were filtered out, and CDR3s that did not start with C, did not end with F or W, or were shorter than 7 amino acids were discarded. The MANAFEST web application identified antigen-specific clonotypes by comparing peptide-stimulated wells against reference wells and other culture wells. To be called positive, a clone needed an FDR below 0.05, an odds ratio above 5, and a productive frequency above 0.1% in at least two of three replicate wells. Cross-reactive clonotypes were defined as significantly expanded in both SARS-CoV-2 spike wells and at least one common cold coronavirus spike condition. Using R version 3.6.1, CDR3 homology was evaluated through Levenshtein distances (stringdist) along with unrooted phylogenetic trees (ape). Starting from the raw public reads, TCRdb applied fastp trimming at Q25, assembled clones with MiXCR and retained in-frame beta chains. Duplicate CDR3 protein sequences are folded into a single record with the most common DNA and genes. TCRdb assigned the V and J calls; the authors' analysis was not used. Within this sample are roughly 17,000 distinct CDR3 sequences, with 54% of them counted one time only. Less than 15% of the sample rests with the top ten.

The rearranged chain carries TRBV20-1 and TRBJ2-7; the D gene is tentatively TRBD1 or TRBD2, each matching 5 bases. The clonotype comes from a human donor who had recovered from COVID-19. What was sequenced was CD4+ T cells from blood, cultured in vitro. Here the CDR3 is given as CSARNPGTNEQYF. The DNA is as follows: TGCAGTGCTAGAAACCCAGGGACCAACGAGCAGTACTTC.